A selection of T cell receptor beta chains follows, all from one sample in a study of cytomegalovirus exposure and HLA in healthy donors. Here immunoSEQ multiplex PCR was the method, and the copy in TCRdb shows in-frame clones only, minus some. The table lists 50,000 to 70,000 clones. Sequencing used PBMCs. The receptors here all came from a man between 50 and 59 years old in good health and CMV-seropositive. Both conserved end residues are part of each CDR3. Each record gives: D gene, V gene, J gene, CDR3 length, CDR3 protein, CDR3 DNA. The D gene is left open where the match is weak.

>NA|TRBV6-5|TRBJ1-2|13
CASSLGQIYGYTF
TGTGCCAGCAGCCTCGGACAGATCTATGGCTACACCTTC
>NA|TRBV9|TRBJ2-3|15
CASSATPGATDTQYF
TGTGCCAGCAGCGCCACCCCGGGAGCCACAGATACGCAGTATTTT
>NA|TRBV25-1|TRBJ1-2|14
CASRWTETNYGYTF
TGTGCCAGCAGGTGGACAGAGACTAACTATGGCTACACCTTC
>NA|TRBV6-5|TRBJ1-1|14
CASSYRRGNTEAFF
TGTGCCAGCAGTTACCGGCGGGGAAACACTGAAGCTTTCTTT
>TRBD2|TRBV5-8|TRBJ2-7|18
CASSLDGLAGGRNYEQYF
TGTGCCAGCAGCTTGGACGGACTAGCGGGAGGGAGGAACTACGAGCAGTACTTC
>NA|TRBV6-4|TRBJ2-1|11
CASSDSREQFF
TGTGCCAGCAGTGACTCGAGAGAGCAGTTCTTC
>NA|TRBV30|TRBJ1-3|13
CAWIGGSGNTIYF
TGTGCCTGGATAGGGGGCTCTGGAAACACCATATATTTT
>TRBD2|TRBV28|TRBJ2-1|16
CASSPSGSLPGREQFF
TGTGCCAGCAGCCCTAGCGGGAGCCTCCCGGGGAGAGAGCAGTTCTTC
>TRBD2|TRBV4-2|TRBJ2-1|17
CASSQDAQRGGRDEQFF
TGTGCCAGCAGCCAAGATGCCCAGCGGGGGGGTCGAGATGAGCAGTTCTTC
>NA|TRBV5-1|TRBJ1-2|12
CASSSDSYGYTF
TGCGCCAGCAGCTCAGACAGTTATGGCTACACCTTC